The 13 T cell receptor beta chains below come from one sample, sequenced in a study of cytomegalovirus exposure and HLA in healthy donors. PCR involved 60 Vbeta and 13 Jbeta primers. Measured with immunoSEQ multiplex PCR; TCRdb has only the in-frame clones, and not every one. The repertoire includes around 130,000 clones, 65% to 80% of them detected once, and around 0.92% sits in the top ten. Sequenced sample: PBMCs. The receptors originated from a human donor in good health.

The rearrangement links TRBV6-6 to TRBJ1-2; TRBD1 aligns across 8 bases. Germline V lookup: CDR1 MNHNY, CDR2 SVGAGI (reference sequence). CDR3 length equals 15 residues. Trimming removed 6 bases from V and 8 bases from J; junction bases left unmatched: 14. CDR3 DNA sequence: TGTGCCAGCAGCCGCTCCAGGACAGGGAGTCGAGGCTACACCTTC. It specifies CASSRSRTGSRGYTF.

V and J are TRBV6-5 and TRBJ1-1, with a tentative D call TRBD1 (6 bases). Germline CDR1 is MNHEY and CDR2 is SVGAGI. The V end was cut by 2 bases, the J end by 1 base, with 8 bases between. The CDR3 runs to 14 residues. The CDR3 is CASSYPGQNTEAFF. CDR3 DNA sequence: TGTGCCAGCAGTTACCCGGGACAGAACACTGAAGCTTTCTTT.

The CDR3 sequence is CASSLAVRYEQYF. CDR3 bases: TGTGCCAGCAGCTTGGCCGTTAGATACGAGCAGTACTTC. This sequence joins TRBV5-4 and TRBJ2-7, with unresolved D. The CDR3 covers 13 residues. The V end was cut by 0 bases, the J end by 4 bases, with 8 bases between. The V gene's germline CDR1 is SGHNT and CDR2 YYREEE (reference sequence).

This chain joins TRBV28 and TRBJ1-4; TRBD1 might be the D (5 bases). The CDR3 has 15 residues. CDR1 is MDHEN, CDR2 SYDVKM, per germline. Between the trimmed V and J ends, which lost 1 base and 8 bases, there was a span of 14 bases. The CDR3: CASSLFRGSVEKLFF. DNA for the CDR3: TGTGCCAGCAGTTTATTCCGGGGGTCGGTCGAAAAACTGTTTTTT.

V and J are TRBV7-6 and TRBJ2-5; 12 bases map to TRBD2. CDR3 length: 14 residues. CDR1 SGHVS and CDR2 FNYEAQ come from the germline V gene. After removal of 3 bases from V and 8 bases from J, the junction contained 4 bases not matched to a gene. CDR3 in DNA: TGTGCCAGCAGCTTCCAGACTAGCGGGGGAACCCAGTACTTC. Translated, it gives CASSFQTSGGTQYF.

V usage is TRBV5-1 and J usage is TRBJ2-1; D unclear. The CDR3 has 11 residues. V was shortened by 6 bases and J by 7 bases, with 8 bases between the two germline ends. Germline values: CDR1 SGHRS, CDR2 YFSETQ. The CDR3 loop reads CASTEANEQFF. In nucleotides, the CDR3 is TGCGCCAGCACTGAGGCGAATGAGCAGTTCTTC.

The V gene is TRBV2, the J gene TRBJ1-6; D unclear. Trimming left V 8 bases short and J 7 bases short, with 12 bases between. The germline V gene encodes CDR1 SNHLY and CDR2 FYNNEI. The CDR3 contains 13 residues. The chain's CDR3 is CASCPLNNSPLHF. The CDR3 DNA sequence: TGTGCCAGCTGCCCCCTAAACAATTCACCCCTCCACTTT.

The CDR3: CASSPSTGNTEAFF. DNA of the CDR3: TGTGCCAGCAGCCCGTCGACAGGGAACACTGAAGCTTTCTTT. The chain couples TRBV5-5 to TRBJ1-1; a possible D gene is TRBD1 (6 bases). The CDR3 extends over 14 amino acids. The germline V gene encodes CDR1 SGHKS and CDR2 YYEKEE (reference sequence). The V and J ends lost 4 bases and 1 base respectively, with 11 bases between them.

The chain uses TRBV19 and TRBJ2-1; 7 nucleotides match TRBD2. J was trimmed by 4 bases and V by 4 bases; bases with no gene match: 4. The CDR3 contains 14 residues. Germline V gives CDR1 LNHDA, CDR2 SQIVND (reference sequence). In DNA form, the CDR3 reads TGTGCCAGTAGTAACCCTAGCGGTTACAATGAGCAGTTCTTC. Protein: CASSNPSGYNEQFF.

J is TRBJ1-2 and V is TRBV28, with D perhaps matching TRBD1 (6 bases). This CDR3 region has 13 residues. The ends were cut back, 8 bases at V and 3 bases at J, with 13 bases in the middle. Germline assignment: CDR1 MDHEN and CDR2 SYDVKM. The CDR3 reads CASEAGDDYGYTF. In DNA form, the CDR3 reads TGTGCCAGCGAGGCAGGGGACGACTATGGCTACACCTTC.

CDR3 region: CASSESPQGSSYEQYF. CDR3 bases: TGCGCCAGCAGTGAGTCTCCACAGGGGTCCTCCTACGAGCAGTACTTC. The chain joins TRBV10-2 to TRBJ2-7; TRBD1 matches at 7 bases. The CDR3 consists of 16 residues. Germline CDR1 is WSHSY and CDR2 is SAAADI. The junction had 5 bases not matched to a gene; V was cut back by 0 bases and J by 0 bases.

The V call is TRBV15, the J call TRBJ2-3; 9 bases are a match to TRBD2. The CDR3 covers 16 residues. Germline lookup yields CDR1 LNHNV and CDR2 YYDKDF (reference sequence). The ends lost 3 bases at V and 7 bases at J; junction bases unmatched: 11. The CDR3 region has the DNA TGTGCCACCAGCAGTCCCAGGGCTAGCGGGGCTCATACGCAGTATTTT. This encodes CATSSPRASGAHTQYF. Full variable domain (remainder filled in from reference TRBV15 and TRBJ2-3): DAMVIQNPRYQVTQFGKPVTLSCSQTLNHNVMYWYQQKSSQAPKLLFHYYDKDFNNEADTPDNFQSRRPNTSFCFLDIRSPGLGDTAMYLCATSSPRASGAHTQYFGPGTRLTVL.

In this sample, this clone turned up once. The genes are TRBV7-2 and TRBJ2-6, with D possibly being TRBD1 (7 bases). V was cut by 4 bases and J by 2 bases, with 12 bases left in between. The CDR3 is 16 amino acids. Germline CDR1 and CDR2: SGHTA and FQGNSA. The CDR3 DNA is TGTGCCAGCAGCTCAGGAGGGGGCGCTGGGGCCAACGTCCTGACTTTC. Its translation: CASSSGGGAGANVLTF.